The subject of this entry is one T cell receptor beta chain. Antigen: not known. The CDR3 contains 14 residues. Per germline, CDR1 SGHRS and CDR2 YFSETQ. V was pared by 3 bases and J by 12 bases, with 9 bases of the junction left unmatched. The study drew the donors from its approximately 120-subject validation cohort, separate from the roughly 700-subject first cohort. The protocol was immunoSEQ multiplex PCR, while the TCRdb copy is restricted to in-frame clones and leaves out a portion. The top ten clones hold 0.92% of a sample with fewer than 350,000 clones, around 89% of them seen once. This record comes from a study of cytomegalovirus exposure and HLA in healthy donors. Findings of the study overall: A subsequent analysis found that TCR clusters from the first cohort also tended to co-occur in the approximately 130 validation repertoires, with 90% to 95% of cluster scores above 0. High sensitivity and specificity were reportedly achieved when the classifier diagnosed cytomegalovirus status. Cytomegalovirus association was listed for about 180 TCR beta chains.

The sequenced sample consisted of PBMCs. The chain combines TRBV5-1 with TRBJ2-7; TRBD2 aligns across 13 bases. The sequence derives from a woman aged 18-29 years in good health and CMV-seronegative. The CDR3 DNA follows: TGCGCCAGCAGCTCGGGACTAGCGGGGACTGAAGGGTACTTC. Translating gives CASSSGLAGTEGYF.